Only one count was recorded for the clone carrying this T cell receptor (beta chain). Its target is unknown. The assay was immunoSEQ multiplex PCR, and TCRdb's table has in-frame clones only and misses some. The table shows roughly 1 million clones, with around 74% occurring only once. The germline CDR1 and CDR2 sequences are SGHDT and YYEEEE. The length of the CDR3 is 16 residues. V lost 4 bases, J lost 2 bases, and 10 bases stayed unmatched. This record belongs to a study of shared clonotypes between healthy human individuals. Whole-study findings and limits: Generation probability values for non-shared clonotypes were lower than those for clonotypes shared by all four donors. The diversity represented, both genetic and in exposure history, was limited by few donors.

Sequenced: memory CD4+ T cells sorted from blood. Documented subset: CD45RA-negative fraction. The source is a man aged 18-30 years in good health. This chain joins TRBV5-6 and TRBJ2-3, with 7 bases aligning to TRBD2. The chain's CDR3 is CASSQNPGLFTDTQYF. The CDR3 DNA follows: TGTGCCAGCAGCCAAAACCCGGGACTATTCACAGATACGCAGTATTTT.